This T cell receptor beta chain was profiled in a study of blood T cell repertoires in COVID-19. Assay used: immunoSEQ multiplex PCR; TCRdb lists only in-frame clones, some missing. The sample shows roughly 170,000 clones, around 82% of them seen only once. This CDR3 has 14 amino acids. Looked up from germline, CDR1 is MNHEY and CDR2 is SVGAGI. V trimming: 5 bases; J trimming: 6 bases; junction bases outside the gene matches: 5. The chain has TRBV6-5 and TRBJ1-5, with 9 bases aligning to TRBD1. What was sequenced was PBMCs or T cells enriched from blood (not recorded which). The receptor comes from a man aged 55 to 70 who had recovered from COVID-19. The CDR3 DNA reads as TGTGCCAGCAGTCCGGACAGGGGAGGTCAGCCCCAGCATTTT. The encoded protein is CASSPDRGGQPQHF.